Listed below are T cell receptor beta chains from one sample, sequenced in a study of T cells in Graves' hyperthyroidism and ophthalmopathy. One entry per CDR3 protein results from TCRdb running MiXCR on the multiplex PCR reads. The sample shows about 400,000 distinct CDR3 sequences, under 15% of them seen only once. The specimen was blood. The source is a young woman with Graves' hyperthyroidism. Both conserved end residues are part of each CDR3. D genes are given only for firm matches. Part of the rows lack a size; the others show once, few, many or a class for expanded clones.

j_gene | abundance | d_gene | v_gene | CDR3aa | CDR3nt
TRBJ2-3 | few | NA | TRBV18 | CASSPLAGLQYF | TGTGCCAGCTCACCCCTGGCAGGTTTGCAGTATTTT
TRBJ1-1 | many | NA | TRBV7-2 | CASRRDQNTEAFF | TGTGCCAGCAGAAGGGACCAGAACACTGAAGCTTTCTTT
TRBJ2-5 | few | NA | TRBV15 | CATSKQKQETQYF | TGTGCCACCAGCAAGCAAAAACAAGAGACCCAGTACTTC
TRBJ2-7 | NA | TRBD2 | TRBV29-1 | CSVFTAGSTYEQYF | TGCAGCGTTTTTACAGCGGGATCAACCTACGAGCAGTACTTC
TRBJ2-2 | many | TRBD2 | TRBV27 | CASTGGPNTGELFF | TGTGCCAGCACGGGGGGGCCGAACACCGGGGAGCTGTTTTTT
TRBJ2-3 | few | NA | TRBV9 | CASSAFTSIADTQYF | TGTGCCAGCAGCGCCTTCACTAGTATCGCAGATACGCAGTATTTT
TRBJ2-5 | medium-sized | TRBD2 | TRBV12-3/TRBV12-4 | CASRGLAGVSETQYF | TGTGCCAGCAGAGGACTAGCGGGAGTCTCCGAGACCCAGTACTTC
TRBJ2-2 | many | NA | TRBV6-1 | CASSEAAGVGTGELFF | TGTGCCAGCAGTGAAGCCGCAGGTGTCGGCACCGGGGAGCTGTTTTTT
TRBJ2-1 | few | NA | TRBV5-1 | CASSYGTINEQFF | TGCGCCAGCAGCTACGGGACCATCAATGAGCAGTTCTTC
TRBJ1-1 | many | TRBD1 | TRBV5-1 | CASSRYQDRVTEAFF | TGCGCCAGCAGCCGCTATCAGGACAGGGTAACTGAAGCTTTCTTT
TRBJ2-7 | many | NA | TRBV29-1 | CSVGGTIAGSYEQYF | TGCAGCGTTGGCGGTACGATAGCAGGGTCGTACGAGCAGTACTTC
TRBJ1-2 | few | TRBD1 | TRBV5-1 | CASSLARTGVNYGYTF | TGCGCCAGCAGCTTGGCCAGGACAGGGGTTAACTATGGCTACACCTTC
TRBJ2-1 | NA | TRBD2 | TRBV4-1 | CASSQREGRYNEQFF | TGCGCCAGCAGCCAACGGGAGGGCCGCTACAATGAGCAGTTCTTC
TRBJ2-3 | few | NA | TRBV20-1 | CSASTYTDTQYF | TGCAGTGCTAGTACATACACAGATACGCAGTATTTT
TRBJ2-7 | many | NA | TRBV20-1 | CSARTLDGTNEQYF | TGCAGTGCTAGGACCCTCGACGGGACGAACGAGCAGTACTTC
TRBJ2-5 | many | NA | TRBV7-8 | CASSSVAGGKETQYF | TGTGCCAGCAGCTCCGTTGCGGGCGGGAAAGAGACCCAGTACTTC
TRBJ2-7 | NA | NA | TRBV20-1 | CSAGVQWYEQYF | TGCAGTGCTGGAGTACAGTGGTACGAGCAGTACTTC
TRBJ2-7 | NA | NA | TRBV6-1 | CASSPQSGYEQYF | TGTGCCAGCAGCCCCCAGTCGGGGTACGAGCAGTACTTC
TRBJ1-5 | NA | NA | TRBV7-9 | CASRTNQPQHF | TGTGCCAGCAGGACTAATCAGCCCCAGCATTTT
TRBJ1-4 | NA | NA | TRBV6-2/TRBV6-3 | CVSSSGTDNEKLFF | TGTGTCAGCAGTTCCGGGACGGATAATGAAAAACTGTTTTTT
TRBJ2-5 | many | TRBD2 | TRBV2 | CASSEAQGLAGGETQYF | TGTGCCAGCAGTGAAGCGCAGGGACTAGCGGGAGGAGAGACCCAGTACTTC
TRBJ2-5 | many | NA | TRBV2 | CASSEGVSVETQYF | TGTGCCAGCTCTGAGGGAGTGAGCGTAGAGACCCAGTACTTC
TRBJ2-4 | NA | TRBD2 | TRBV19 | CASSIDSGITKNIQYF | TGTGCCAGTAGTATTGATAGCGGGATAACGAAAAACATTCAGTACTTC
TRBJ2-3 | many | NA | TRBV30 | CGPRDTQYF | TGTGGACCCCGAGATACGCAGTATTTT
TRBJ1-3 | NA | TRBD1 | TRBV6-1 | CASSRDSTGNTIYF | TGTGCCAGCAGCAGGGACAGCACTGGAAACACCATATATTTT